This is a list of T cell receptor beta chains from one sample in a study of resident and recirculating memory T cells in vitiligo. The protocol was immunoSEQ multiplex PCR, while the TCRdb copy is restricted to in-frame clones and leaves out a portion. The data contain more than 70,000 clones, 92% of them singletons. The sample consisted of blood. The receptors stem from a male donor with vitiligo. CDR3s include the opening cysteine and the closing phenylalanine or tryptophan. A D gene is named only where the DNA matches it firmly. Where a row states a size, it is once, few, many or the class of an expanded clone; other rows omit it.

TRBV28	.	.	TRBJ1-1	CASSLQGTKGAFF	TGTGCCAGCAGTTTACAGGGCACGAAGGGAGCTTTCTTT
TRBV5-4	.	.	TRBJ2-1	CASSLGSGGRSYNEQFF	TGTGCCAGCAGCTTGGGATCCGGGGGTCGGTCCTACAATGAGCAGTTCTTC
TRBV13	.	TRBD1	TRBJ1-2	CASSLVEGGLFYGYTF	TGTGCCAGCAGCTTAGTGGAAGGGGGCCTTTTTTATGGCTACACCTTC
TRBV14	.	.	TRBJ1-4	CASSQQTTNEKLFF	TGTGCCAGCAGCCAGCAGACAACTAATGAAAAACTGTTTTTT
TRBV5-1	.	TRBD2	TRBJ2-1	CASSQEGLAEYNEQFF	TGCGCCAGCAGCCAAGAGGGACTAGCGGAATACAATGAGCAGTTCTTC
TRBV6-5	.	.	TRBJ2-1	CASTTRVQGYNEQFF	TGTGCCAGCACCACACGGGTACAGGGCTACAATGAGCAGTTCTTC
TRBV19	once	.	TRBJ1-1	CASTGENTEAFF	TGTGCCAGCACTGGAGAGAACACTGAAGCTTTCTTT
TRBV11-2	.	.	TRBJ1-2	CASRLRQEDYTF	TGTGCCAGCAGGCTAAGACAGGAAGACTACACCTTC
TRBV6-8	.	TRBD1	TRBJ1-5	CASSYPPPQGAGQPQHF	TGTGCCAGCAGTTACCCTCCCCCGCAGGGGGCAGGCCAGCCCCAGCATTTT
TRBV5-1	.	.	TRBJ2-7	CASRIGALEQYF	TGCGCCAGCAGAATCGGAGCCCTCGAGCAGTACTTC
TRBV28	.	.	TRBJ2-3	CASSGDWTTPNTDTQYF	TGTGCCAGCAGTGGGGATTGGACTACCCCAAACACAGATACGCAGTATTTT
TRBV5-1	.	.	TRBJ1-2	CASSLITGSDGYTF	TGCGCCAGCAGCTTGATCACAGGTAGTGATGGCTACACCTTC
TRBV2	.	.	TRBJ2-5	CASSDSGGKETQYF	TGTGCCAGCAGTGACAGCGGAGGGAAAGAGACCCAGTACTTC
TRBV19	.	.	TRBJ2-5	CASSSSGPGETQYF	TGTGCCAGTAGCTCCTCGGGTCCGGGGGAGACCCAGTACTTC
TRBV6-4	.	.	TRBJ2-1	CASSDSSNNEQFF	TGTGCCAGCAGTGACTCTTCTAACAATGAGCAGTTCTTC
TRBV12-5	.	TRBD2	TRBJ2-3	CASGALAVEVNTQYF	TGTGCTAGTGGCGCCCTAGCGGTGGAAGTAAATACGCAGTATTTT
TRBV5-4	.	TRBD2	TRBJ2-1	CASSRTSGGGGRNEQFF	TGTGCCAGCAGCCGGACTAGCGGGGGAGGGGGCCGGAATGAGCAGTTCTTC
TRBV27	once	.	TRBJ2-7	CASSLGGGEYEQYF	TGTGCCAGCAGTTTGGGCGGGGGCGAGTACGAGCAGTACTTC